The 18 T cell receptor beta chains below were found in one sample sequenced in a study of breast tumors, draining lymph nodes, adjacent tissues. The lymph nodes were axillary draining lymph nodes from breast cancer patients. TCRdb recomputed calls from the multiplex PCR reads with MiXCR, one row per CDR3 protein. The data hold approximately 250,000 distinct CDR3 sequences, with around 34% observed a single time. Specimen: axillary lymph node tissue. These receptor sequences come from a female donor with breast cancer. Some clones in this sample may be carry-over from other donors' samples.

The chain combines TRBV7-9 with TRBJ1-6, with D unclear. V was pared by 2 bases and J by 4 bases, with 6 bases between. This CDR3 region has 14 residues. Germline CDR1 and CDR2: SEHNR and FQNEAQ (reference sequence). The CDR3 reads CASSLRKYNSPLHF. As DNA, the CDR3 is TGTGCCAGCAGCTTAAGGAAATATAATTCACCCCTCCACTTT.

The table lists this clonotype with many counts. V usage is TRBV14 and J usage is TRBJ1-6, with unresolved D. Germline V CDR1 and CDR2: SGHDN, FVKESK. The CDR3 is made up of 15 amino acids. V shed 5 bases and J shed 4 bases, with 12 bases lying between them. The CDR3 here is CASSDRSRYNSPLHF. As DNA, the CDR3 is TGTGCCAGCAGCGACCGTTCGAGGTATAATTCACCCCTCCACTTT.

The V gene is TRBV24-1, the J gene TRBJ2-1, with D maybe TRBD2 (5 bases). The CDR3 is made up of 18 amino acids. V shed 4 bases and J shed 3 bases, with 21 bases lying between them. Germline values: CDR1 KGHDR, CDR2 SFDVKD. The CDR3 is CATSDPLGRRALYNEQFF. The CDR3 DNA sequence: TGTGCCACCAGTGACCCCCTCGGTAGGCGGGCTCTCTACAATGAGCAGTTCTTC.

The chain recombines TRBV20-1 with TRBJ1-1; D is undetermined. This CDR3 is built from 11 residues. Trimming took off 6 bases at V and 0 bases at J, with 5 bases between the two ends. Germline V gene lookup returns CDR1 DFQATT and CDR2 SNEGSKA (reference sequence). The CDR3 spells CSAPLNTEAFF. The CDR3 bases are TGCAGTGCACCCTTGAACACTGAAGCTTTCTTT.

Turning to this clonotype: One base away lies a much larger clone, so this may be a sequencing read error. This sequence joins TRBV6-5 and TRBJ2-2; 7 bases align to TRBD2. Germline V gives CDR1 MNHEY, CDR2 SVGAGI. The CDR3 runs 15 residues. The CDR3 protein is CASSHSGLVAGGLFF. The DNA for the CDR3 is TGTGCCAGCAGTCACTCCGGACTAGTAGCCGGGGGGCTGTTTTTT.

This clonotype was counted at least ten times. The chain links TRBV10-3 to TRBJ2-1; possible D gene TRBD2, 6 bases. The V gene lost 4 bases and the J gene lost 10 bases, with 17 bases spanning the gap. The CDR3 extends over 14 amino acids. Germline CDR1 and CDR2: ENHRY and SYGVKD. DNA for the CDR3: TGTGCCATCAGTGTACGACTAGACCCCTGGGAGCAGTTCTTC. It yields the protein CAISVRLDPWEQFF.

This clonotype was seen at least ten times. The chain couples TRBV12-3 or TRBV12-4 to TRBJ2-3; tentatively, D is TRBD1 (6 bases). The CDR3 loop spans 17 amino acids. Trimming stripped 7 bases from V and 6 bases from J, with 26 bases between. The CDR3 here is CASNTLRDTQSADTQYF. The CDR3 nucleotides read TGTGCCAGCAATACACTCCGGGACACCCAAAGTGCGGATACGCAGTATTTT.

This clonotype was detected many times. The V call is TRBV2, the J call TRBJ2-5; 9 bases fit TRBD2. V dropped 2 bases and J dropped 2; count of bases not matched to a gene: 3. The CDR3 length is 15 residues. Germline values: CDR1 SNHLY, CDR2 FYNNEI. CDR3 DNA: TGTGCCAGCAGTGAACTGACTAGCGGACAAGAGACCCAGTACTTC. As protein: CASSELTSGQETQYF.

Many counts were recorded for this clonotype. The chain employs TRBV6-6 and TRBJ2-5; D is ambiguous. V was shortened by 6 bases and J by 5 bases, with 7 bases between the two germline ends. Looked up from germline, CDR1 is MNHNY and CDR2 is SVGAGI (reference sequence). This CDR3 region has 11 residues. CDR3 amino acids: CASSPLETQYF. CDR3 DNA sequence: TGTGCCAGCAGCCCTCTCGAGACCCAGTACTTC.

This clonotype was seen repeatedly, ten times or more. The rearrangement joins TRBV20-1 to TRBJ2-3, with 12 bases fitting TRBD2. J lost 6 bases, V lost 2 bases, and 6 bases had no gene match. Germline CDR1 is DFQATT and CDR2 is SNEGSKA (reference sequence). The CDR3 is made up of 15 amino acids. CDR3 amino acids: CSARKASGGADTQYF. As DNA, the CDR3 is TGCAGTGCTAGAAAGGCTAGCGGGGGGGCGGATACGCAGTATTTT.

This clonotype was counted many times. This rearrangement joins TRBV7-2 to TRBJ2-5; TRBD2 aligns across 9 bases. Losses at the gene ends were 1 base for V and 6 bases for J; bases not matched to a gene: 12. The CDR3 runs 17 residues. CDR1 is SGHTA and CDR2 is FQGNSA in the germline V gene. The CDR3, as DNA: TGTGCCAGCAGCTTAGTACTAGCGGGCGGACCCATGCAGACCCAGTACTTC. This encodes CASSLVLAGGPMQTQYF.

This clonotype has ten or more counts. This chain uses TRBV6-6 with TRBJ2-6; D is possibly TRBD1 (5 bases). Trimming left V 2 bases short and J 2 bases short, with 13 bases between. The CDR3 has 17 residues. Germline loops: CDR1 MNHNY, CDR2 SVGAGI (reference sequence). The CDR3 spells CASSYGPIRAGANVLTF. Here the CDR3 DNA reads TGTGCCAGCAGTTACGGCCCCATCAGGGCTGGGGCCAACGTCCTGACTTTC.

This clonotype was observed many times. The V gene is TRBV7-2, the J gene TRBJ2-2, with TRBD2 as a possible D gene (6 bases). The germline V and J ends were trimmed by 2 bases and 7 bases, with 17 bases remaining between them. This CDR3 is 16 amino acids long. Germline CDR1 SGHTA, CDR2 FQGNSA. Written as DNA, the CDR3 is TGTGCCAGCAGCTTAAGGAGGCGGGGTGAAAGCGGGGAGCTGTTTTTT. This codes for CASSLRRRGESGELFF. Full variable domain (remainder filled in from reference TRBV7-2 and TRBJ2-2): GAGVSQSPSNKVTEKGKDVELRCDPISGHTALYWYRQSLGQGLEFLIYFQGNSAPDKSGLPSDRFSAERTGGSVSTLTIQRTQQEDSAVYLCASSLRRRGESGELFFGEGSRLTVL.

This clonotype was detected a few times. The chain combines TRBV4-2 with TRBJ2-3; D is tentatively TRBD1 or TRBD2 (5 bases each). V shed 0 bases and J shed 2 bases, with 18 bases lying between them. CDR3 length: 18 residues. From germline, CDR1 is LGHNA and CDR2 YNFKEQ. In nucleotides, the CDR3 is TGTGCCAGCAGCCAAGAAAAGGGGATGACTACGTACACAGATACGCAGTATTTT. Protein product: CASSQEKGMTTYTDTQYF.

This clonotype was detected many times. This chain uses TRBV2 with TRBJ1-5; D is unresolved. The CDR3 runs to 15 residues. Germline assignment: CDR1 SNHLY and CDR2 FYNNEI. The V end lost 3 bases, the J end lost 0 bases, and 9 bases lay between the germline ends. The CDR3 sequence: CASSDQNYSNQPQHF. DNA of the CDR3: TGTGCCAGCAGTGACCAAAATTATAGCAATCAGCCCCAGCATTTT. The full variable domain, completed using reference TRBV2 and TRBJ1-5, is EPEVTQTPSHQVTQMGQEVILRCVPISNHLYFYWYRQILGQKVEFLVSFYNNEISEKSEIFDDQFSVERPDGSNFTLKIRSTKLEDSAMYFCASSDQNYSNQPQHFGDGTRLSIL.

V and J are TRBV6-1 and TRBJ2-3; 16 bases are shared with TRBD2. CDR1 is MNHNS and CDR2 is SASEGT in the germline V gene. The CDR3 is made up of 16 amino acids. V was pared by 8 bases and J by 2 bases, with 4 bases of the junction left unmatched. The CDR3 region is CASWGLAGGYTDTQYF. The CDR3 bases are TGTGCCAGCTGGGGACTAGCGGGGGGGTACACAGATACGCAGTATTTT.

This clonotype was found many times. CDR3 loop: CAISTGTGGEKLFF. CDR3 DNA sequence: TGTGCCATCAGTACCGGGACAGGGGGAGAAAAACTGTTTTTT. This sequence joins TRBV10-3 and TRBJ1-4; the match to TRBD1 covers 11 bases. The CDR3 spans 14 residues. V was clipped by 5 bases and J by 8 bases; unmatched bases: 4. The germline V gene has CDR1 ENHRY and CDR2 SYGVKD.

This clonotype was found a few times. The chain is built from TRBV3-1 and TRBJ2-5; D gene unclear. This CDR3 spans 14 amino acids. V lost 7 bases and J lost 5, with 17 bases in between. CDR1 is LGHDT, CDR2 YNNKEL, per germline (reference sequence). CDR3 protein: CASTWGMARETQYF. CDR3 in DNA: TGTGCCAGCACCTGGGGAATGGCGCGGGAGACCCAGTACTTC.